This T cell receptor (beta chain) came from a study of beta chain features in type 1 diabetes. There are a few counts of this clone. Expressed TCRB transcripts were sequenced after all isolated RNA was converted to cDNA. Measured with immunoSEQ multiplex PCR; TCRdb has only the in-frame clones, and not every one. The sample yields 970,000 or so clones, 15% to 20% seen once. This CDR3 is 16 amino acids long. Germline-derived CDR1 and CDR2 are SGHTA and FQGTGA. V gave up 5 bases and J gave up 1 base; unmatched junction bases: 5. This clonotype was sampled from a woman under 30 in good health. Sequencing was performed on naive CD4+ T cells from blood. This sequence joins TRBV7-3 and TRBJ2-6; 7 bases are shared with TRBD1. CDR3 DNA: TGTGCCAGCAGCACAAGACAGGGTTCTGGGGCCAACGTCCTGACTTTC. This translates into CASSTRQGSGANVLTF.